Described below is a single TCR beta chain sequence and its context. No antigen is known for it. Naivety among CD8 cells was defined by CD45RO negativity and positive CCR7 selection, thereby excluding terminally differentiated effector memory CD45RA+ cells. Germline CDR1 reads MNHEY; CDR2 reads SMNVEV (reference sequence). With 3 bases removed from V and 0 bases from J, the gap between germline ends came to 11 bases. The CDR3 loop spans 15 amino acids. This entry comes from a study of shared clonotypes between healthy human individuals. Sequencing was performed with immunoSEQ multiplex PCR; in TCRdb, only in-frame clones are kept and a portion is missing. The sample has a few hundred thousand clones; 95% are singletons. Study-wide results and limits: Estimated clonotype richness was generally higher in naive than memory subsets.

Material: naive CD8+ T cells sorted from blood. The TCR comes from a woman in her 30s in good health. V and J are TRBV27 and TRBJ1-2; maybe TRBD1 (5 bases). The CDR3 protein is CASSLIAGANYGYTF. In DNA form, the CDR3 reads TGTGCCAGCAGTTTGATTGCGGGGGCTAACTATGGCTACACCTTC.